The clone carrying this T cell receptor (beta chain) was seen repeatedly, ten times or more. No antigen is known for it. Construction of naive CD8 libraries employed about 19,000 to 1,000,000 sorted cells together with 10%, 30% or 50% RNA. The J segment lost 4 bases and the V segment lost 6 bases, leaving 7 bases of the junction unmatched. The CDR3 is 14 residues long. The V gene's germline CDR1 is LNHDA and CDR2 SQIVND (reference sequence). TCRdb ran MiXCR on the PCR reads and lists one entry per CDR3 protein. The table records approximately 500,000 distinct CDR3 sequences, less than 30% of them present only once. This record belongs to a study of molecular identifiers for immune sequencing clone quantification. The study's findings and limits: Jurkat TCR RNA that was spiked in from one cell was reportedly detectable among 950,000 to 1,000,000 naive cells.

The TCR was taken from a human donor in good health. Some libraries in this study had Jurkat cell RNA spiked in. The sequenced material came from naive CD8+ T cells from blood, with Jurkat cell RNA spiked in. Subset defined: FACS-sorted CD8+CD4-CCR7+CD45RA+ naive T cells. V gene TRBV19 combines with J gene TRBJ1-1; 8 bases align to TRBD1. CDR3 loop: CASRPGQGLTEAFF. The CDR3 DNA reads TGTGCCAGTAGACCCGGACAGGGACTCACTGAAGCTTTCTTT.